Listed below are T cell receptor beta chains from one sample, sequenced in a study of T-cell memory formation after mild COVID-19. TCRdb recomputed calls from the 5' RACE reads with MiXCR, one row per CDR3 protein. This table holds tens of thousands of distinct CDR3 sequences, around 20% found once. Sequenced sample: PBMCs or a T cell subset sorted from them (not recorded which). These receptors were collected from an adult who had mild COVID-19 (a few samples of this study predate the infection). Cell type and time point are not known. The CDR3 runs from the conserved cysteine through the conserved F or W.

TRBJ2-1	TRBV28	CASSLYGPPNEQFF
TRBJ2-7	TRBV5-1	CASSLGEGLSSYEQYF
TRBJ2-3	TRBV7-9	CASSLNRGDTQYF
TRBJ1-2	TRBV6-6	CASSYLDGNYGYTF
TRBJ1-4	TRBV7-9	CASSEDSAPNEKLFF
TRBJ2-2	TRBV3-1	CASSQADRGRAGELFF
TRBJ2-6	TRBV24-1	CATKKNSGANVLTF
TRBJ2-3	TRBV7-2	CASSLILTDTQYF
TRBJ2-1	TRBV15	CATRGTSGHNEQFF
TRBJ1-1	TRBV10-3	CAISESGNTEAFF
TRBJ1-3	TRBV18	CASSSVDNGNTIYF
TRBJ2-7	TRBV5-1	CASSLGASGSDEQYF
TRBJ2-7	TRBV11-2	CASSLGTSGRAVHEQYF
TRBJ1-5	TRBV7-2	CASSLVSGQGNQPQHF
TRBJ2-7	TRBV27	CASSPFSSYEQYF
TRBJ1-6	TRBV6-1	CASSEIRGHPEAPLHF
TRBJ1-1	TRBV12-3/TRBV12-4	CASRQDRPNTEAFF
TRBJ1-1	TRBV3-1	CASSQDHTNTEAFF
TRBJ2-3	TRBV6-1	CASQSRLATISDTQYF
TRBJ2-5	TRBV28	CASSSRGVQETQYF
TRBJ2-1	TRBV12-3/TRBV12-4	CASSPGTGGWYNEQFF
TRBJ2-1	TRBV20-1	CSARDQGLAFDEQFF
TRBJ2-5	TRBV5-1	CASARQGQETQYF
TRBJ2-1	TRBV10-3	CAISGSGDNEQFF
TRBJ2-7	TRBV12-3/TRBV12-4	CASSSPRTNYQSYEQYF
TRBJ2-5	TRBV5-8	CASSYPTGGQETQYF
TRBJ1-1	TRBV25-1	CASRDRGRFTEAFF
TRBJ2-7	TRBV20-1	CSARSDRVYEQYF
TRBJ2-1	TRBV7-6	CASSWRGQGGEQFF
TRBJ1-1	TRBV7-8	CASSLGVTMNTEAFF
TRBJ1-6	TRBV24-1	CATSRAGGNSPLHF
TRBJ2-5	TRBV7-2	CASSSRLAGVLETQYF
TRBJ2-2	TRBV7-7	CASSPQAPGAGTGELFF
TRBJ1-5	TRBV7-9	CASRSGDINQPQHF
TRBJ2-2	TRBV2	CASSLRDRNTGELFF
TRBJ1-1	TRBV12-3/TRBV12-4	CASSLATLLTGAGTEAFF
TRBJ2-5	TRBV19	CASSVDGDQETQYF
TRBJ2-7	TRBV19	CASSMGFTGEIHEQYF
TRBJ2-3	TRBV12-3/TRBV12-4	CASSLTGTDTQYF
TRBJ2-3	TRBV5-1	CASSPDSPSTDTQYF